The 11 T cell receptor beta chains below all came from one sample that was sequenced in a study of sequential checkpoint blockade in melanoma. Specified treatment: randomized to nivolumab then ipilimumab (arm A) or the reverse (arm B). Data came from immunoSEQ multiplex PCR; TCRdb stores just in-frame clones and leaves some out. The table records around 39,000 clones, just under 85% of them present only once. The specimen comprised CD8+ T cells sorted from blood (inferred from file names), sampled from a patient given nivolumab and ipilimumab in sequence. The source is a human donor with melanoma.

The chain couples TRBV29-1 to TRBJ1-1; a weak D match, TRBD1 (6 bases). The CDR3 runs 14 residues. Trimming cost V 6 bases and J 0 bases, with 14 bases left between them. Germline CDR1 and CDR2: SQVTM and ANQGSEA. CDR3 DNA sequence: TGCAGCGTCTTCCTGGACAGCCTGAACACTGAAGCTTTCTTT. It is translated as CSVFLDSLNTEAFF.

The chain combines TRBV7-9 with TRBJ2-3; D is unresolved. The CDR3 extends over 12 amino acids. V was cut by 6 bases and J by 2 bases, with 6 bases left in between. The V gene's germline CDR1 is SEHNR and CDR2 FQNEAQ (reference sequence). The CDR3, as DNA: TGTGCCAGCAGGTTTCTCACAGATACGCAGTATTTT. It translates to CASRFLTDTQYF.

This clone was detected once. The chain links TRBV27 to TRBJ2-1; D possibly corresponds to TRBD2 (6 bases). CDR1 MNHEY and CDR2 SMNVEV come from the germline V gene (reference sequence). Trimming removed 1 base at V and 0 bases at J, with 13 bases between. There are 17 residues in the CDR3. This CDR3 is CASSLLSGSGSYNEQFF. The CDR3 nucleotides are TGTGCCAGCAGTTTATTGAGCGGGTCCGGCTCCTACAATGAGCAGTTCTTC.

This chain joins TRBV5-6 and TRBJ2-7; TRBD1 aligns across 7 bases. This CDR3 is 14 amino acids long. CDR1 is SGHDT and CDR2 is YYEEEE in the germline V gene. Trimming removed 3 bases from V and 0 bases from J; junction bases left unmatched: 3. As DNA, the CDR3 is TGTGCCAGCAGCTGGGGACAGCTCTCCTACGAGCAGTACTTC. Amino acids: CASSWGQLSYEQYF.

The V and J genes are TRBV25-1 and TRBJ1-2; a possible D gene is TRBD1 (6 bases). The V gene lost 3 bases and the J gene lost 3 bases, with 11 bases spanning the gap. Germline CDR1 MGHDK, CDR2 SYGVNS. This CDR3 spans 14 amino acids. This chain's CDR3 is CASSDLDSYYGYTF. Written as DNA, the CDR3 is TGTGCCAGCAGTGATCTGGACAGCTACTATGGCTACACCTTC.

V is TRBV7-9 and J is TRBJ2-7; 7 nucleotides agree with TRBD1. The CDR3 loop spans 15 amino acids. V dropped 5 bases and J dropped 5; count of bases not matched to a gene: 12. Germline CDR1 and CDR2: SEHNR and FQNEAQ (reference sequence). CDR3 loop: CASSGTNRGSHEQYF. DNA for the CDR3: TGTGCCAGCAGCGGAACAAACAGGGGCAGCCACGAGCAGTACTTC.

The gene calls are TRBV28 and TRBJ2-7; 13 positions agree with TRBD2. The CDR3 spans 16 residues. The J segment lost 2 bases and the V segment lost 6 bases, leaving 7 bases of the junction unmatched. Germline V CDR1 and CDR2: MDHEN, SYDVKM. CDR3 amino acids: CASRGTSGTLPYEQYF. The DNA of the CDR3 is TGTGCCAGCAGAGGGACTAGCGGGACACTACCCTACGAGCAGTACTTC.

The chain couples TRBV4-1 to TRBJ2-2, with D perhaps TRBD1 (6 bases). Between the trimmed V and J ends, which lost 3 bases and 1 base, there was a span of 9 bases. Germline V gene data show CDR1 as MGHRA and CDR2 as YSYEKL. This CDR3 comprises 15 residues. The CDR3 coding sequence is TGCGCCAGCAGCCACTCGACAGGGAACACCGGGGAGCTGTTTTTT. Amino acid sequence: CASSHSTGNTGELFF.

The rearrangement uses TRBV6-1 and TRBJ2-7, with 8 bases identical to TRBD1. CDR3 length: 13 amino acids. Germline CDR1 is MNHNS and CDR2 is SASEGT. J was trimmed by 3 bases and V by 6 bases; bases with no gene match: 4. The CDR3 spells CASRSTGGYEQYF. DNA of the CDR3: TGTGCCAGCAGGAGTACAGGGGGCTACGAGCAGTACTTC.

The chain links TRBV9 to TRBJ2-7, with TRBD1 matching 10 bases. CDR3 length equals 18 residues. V was clipped by 4 bases and J by 0 bases; unmatched bases: 13. Per germline, CDR1 SGDLS and CDR2 YYNGEE. CDR3 DNA: TGTGCCAGCAGCTCAGGGACAGGGGACATCCTTCCCTCCTACGAGCAGTACTTC. Residues: CASSSGTGDILPSYEQYF.

This clone came up a few times. The rearrangement uses TRBV13 and TRBJ1-1; 7 positions agree with TRBD1. Germline V gives CDR1 PRHDT, CDR2 FYEKMQ (reference sequence). The J segment lost 4 bases and the V segment lost 0 bases, leaving 2 bases of the junction unmatched. This CDR3 spans 14 amino acids. In nucleotides, the CDR3 is TGTGCCAGCAGCTTAGGTGGGACAGCCACTGAAGCTTTCTTT. Residues: CASSLGGTATEAFF.